In this sample, the clone carrying this T cell receptor beta chain turned up a few times. Its antigen remains unknown. CDR3 length equals 15 residues. CDR1 DFQATT and CDR2 SNEGSKA come from the germline V gene (reference sequence). Trimming cost V 1 base and J 7 bases; bases outside gene matches: 8. The data stem from a study of blood T cells in healthy people across ages. General study points: A roughly linear fall in TCR beta diversity per million T cells was seen with increasing age.

Through a sample-barcoded 5' primer and a J-beta primer mix, a second PCR was run for roughly 6 to 11 cycles. TCRdb re-derived calls from the 5' RACE reads in MiXCR, one entry per CDR3 protein. The repertoire holds roughly 2 million distinct CDR3 sequences, with 49% as singletons. The draw of peripheral blood yielded ten milliliters from each donor. The extraction recovered at least 5 micrograms of total RNA per sample. The V and J genes are TRBV20-1 and TRBJ2-3, with TRBD1 identical over 10 bases. The TCR comes from a woman aged 40 to 50 in good health. Sequencing input: blood. The CDR3 sequence is CSARGRDRGYHTQYF. The CDR3 nucleotides are TGCAGTGCTAGAGGTCGGGACAGGGGCTACCATACGCAGTATTTT.